Listed below are T cell receptor beta chains from one sample, sequenced in a study of blood T cell repertoires in COVID-19. Libraries were prepared by immunoSEQ multiplex PCR; TCRdb keeps only in-frame clonotypes and omits some of them. The profile covers under 200,000 clones, with 75% to 95% appearing a single time and approximately 0.56% taken by the ten largest. Material for sequencing was peripheral blood. The source of these receptors is a man aged 45-60 years with acute or convalescent COVID-19. The CDR3 runs from the conserved cysteine through the conserved F or W. D genes are given only for firm matches. Rows give clone size only sometimes, using once, few, many, or a class for an expanded clone.

TRBJ1-5 NA NA TRBV27 TGTGCCAGCAGCAAAACAGCAGACGAATATAGCAATCAGCCCCAGCATTTT CASSKTADEYSNQPQHF
TRBJ2-1 TRBD1 NA TRBV11-2 TGTGCCAGCAGCGAAACGACAGGGGGTTGGGACGGTGAGCAGTTCTTC CASSETTGGWDGEQFF
TRBJ2-3 TRBD2 NA TRBV4-1 TGCGCCAGCAGCCTTCTAGCGGGGGGAGATACGCAGTATTTT CASSLLAGGDTQYF
TRBJ2-1 TRBD2 NA TRBV11-3 TGTGCCAGCAGCTTAACGGCGGGGGGGCGTTTTTATGAGCAGTTCTTC CASSLTAGGRFYEQFF
TRBJ1-1 TRBD1 once TRBV7-3 TGTGCCAGCAGCTTAACAGGGCAGGGGGCCACTGAAGCTTTCTTT CASSLTGQGATEAFF
TRBJ1-4 TRBD1 NA TRBV29-1 TGCAGCGTTCTGGGACAGGGGGCGGAAAAACTGTTTTTT CSVLGQGAEKLFF
TRBJ2-7 TRBD2 NA TRBV7-3 TGTGCCAGCAGCCCCGGGGGGAGCGGGAGCTACGAGCAGTACTTC CASSPGGSGSYEQYF
TRBJ1-1 NA NA TRBV7-9 TGTGCCAGCAGCTCTAATTTACCGGGTACAAACACTGAAGCTTTCTTT CASSSNLPGTNTEAFF
TRBJ2-7 NA NA TRBV5-1 TGCGCCAGCAGCTCCTCCCAGGCCTACGAGCAGTACTTC CASSSSQAYEQYF
TRBJ2-7 NA NA TRBV4-1 TGCGCCAGCAGCCAAGATCCCGGTCCCGTGGTCTACGAGCAGTACTTC CASSQDPGPVVYEQYF
TRBJ2-2 TRBD1 NA TRBV10-3 TGTGCCATCTCTTCATCCGGGACAGGGCACACCGGGGAGCTGTTTTTT CAISSSGTGHTGELFF
TRBJ1-1 TRBD1 NA TRBV6-4 TGTGCCAGCAGGCGGGACAGGGGGAACACTGAAGCTTTCTTT CASRRDRGNTEAFF
TRBJ1-4 NA NA TRBV24-1 TGTGCCACCAGTGACCCAGGGTCTTCTGAAAAACTGTTTTTT CATSDPGSSEKLFF
TRBJ2-1 TRBD2 NA TRBV5-4 TGTGCCAGCAGGGAGGGACTAGCGGGAGCCTACAATGAGCAGTTCTTC CASREGLAGAYNEQFF
TRBJ2-6 NA NA TRBV7-9 TGTGCCAGCACTACATCTGGGGCCAACGTCCTGACTTTC CASTTSGANVLTF
TRBJ2-7 TRBD2 NA TRBV5-1 TGCGCCAGCAGTCTCCAACTAGCGGGAGGCGGGTCCGAGCAGTACTTC CASSLQLAGGGSEQYF
TRBJ1-5 NA NA TRBV19 TGTGCCAGTATGGAGGGGGGGCTTGGGCAGCCCCAGCATTTT CASMEGGLGQPQHF
TRBJ2-5 NA NA TRBV4-2 TGTGCCAGCAGCCAAGGTTTTATCGAGACCCAGTACTTC CASSQGFIETQYF
TRBJ2-1 TRBD2 NA TRBV5-1 TGCGCCAGCACTCTAGCGGGGGGGCCTAGATACAATGAGCAGTTCTTC CASTLAGGPRYNEQFF
TRBJ1-6 NA NA TRBV27 TGTGCCAGCAGCCGAGGACAGCGGAGCTCCTATAATTCACCCCTCCACTTT CASSRGQRSSYNSPLHF
TRBJ1-1 NA NA TRBV19 TGTGCCAGTAGTATATGGGGGGACGTGGAAGCTTTCTTT CASSIWGDVEAFF
TRBJ2-1 TRBD2 NA TRBV19 TGTGCCAGTAGTATTCTAGCGGGAGATTACAATGAGCAGTTCTTC CASSILAGDYNEQFF
TRBJ2-1 TRBD1 NA TRBV6-5 TGTGCCAGCACCCTAGAGGGGACAGGGGGCAATGAGCAGTTCTTC CASTLEGTGGNEQFF
TRBJ1-2 NA NA TRBV6-5 TGTGCCAGCAGCTCCAACCAGGGGTACTATGGCTACACCTTC CASSSNQGYYGYTF
TRBJ1-5 NA once TRBV10-3 TGTGCCATCAAAGACCGGGATAGCCAGCCCCAGCATTTT CAIKDRDSQPQHF
TRBJ1-1 NA NA TRBV6-5 TGTGCCAGCAGCCGGGGGAACACTGAAGCTTTCTTT CASSRGNTEAFF
TRBJ2-1 TRBD2 NA TRBV7-8 TGTGCCAGCAGAGCCGGACTAGCGAGGACAAATGAGCAGTTCTTC CASRAGLARTNEQFF
TRBJ2-1 NA NA TRBV29-1 TGCAGCGTCGATCAAGTACGGTTCTACAATGAGCAGTTCTTC CSVDQVRFYNEQFF
TRBJ1-5 NA few TRBV4-2 TGTGCCAGCAGCCAAGTGGCGGGTAGCAATCAGCCCCAGCATTTT CASSQVAGSNQPQHF
TRBJ2-5 NA NA TRBV7-8 TGTGCCAGCAGCTTACGGAGGGGATGGGGCCAAGAGACCCAGTACTTC CASSLRRGWGQETQYF
TRBJ1-1 NA NA TRBV13 TGTGCCAGCAGCCCGGGACAGAACACTGAAGCTTTCTTT CASSPGQNTEAFF
TRBJ2-2 NA NA TRBV30 TGTGCCTGGTTTAGAAGGCTAGCAGACACCGGGGAGCTGTTTTTT CAWFRRLADTGELFF
TRBJ1-4 TRBD1 NA TRBV6-1 TGTGCCAGCAGTGACGCAGGGACAGGGGCCGAAAAACTGTTTTTT CASSDAGTGAEKLFF